The 21 T cell receptor beta chains below were found in one sample sequenced in a study of metastatic and nonmetastatic thyroid tumors (TCRdb year 2020). Libraries were made using PCR. Sequenced on an Illumina HiSeq 4000. The public sequencing data were trimmed at Q25 with fastp and processed into clonotypes with MiXCR by TCRdb, which kept only in-frame beta chains. The sample yields 11,000 to 15,000 clones; around 22% were counted once. The ten largest clonotypes hold roughly 8% of the sample. None of the patients had been given any treatment before thyroid surgery. The sequencing input was blood. The source of these receptors is a female donor with papillary thyroid cancer or a benign thyroid nodule (not recorded which). Some clones in this sample may be carry-over from other donors' samples.

This chain connects TRBV20-1 to TRBJ2-7; possibly TRBD1 for D (5 bases). Trimming shortened V by 2 bases and J by 4 bases, and 9 bases separated the two germline ends. Per germline, CDR1 DFQATT and CDR2 SNEGSKA (reference sequence). The CDR3 is made up of 12 amino acids. The CDR3 here is CSARLTEYEQYF. The CDR3 DNA is TGCAGTGCTAGACTGACAGAGTACGAGCAGTACTTC.

This clone was observed many times. Other DNA sequences in the sample encode the same CDR3. The chain carries TRBV2 and TRBJ1-6, with unresolved D. Germline CDR1 and CDR2: SNHLY and FYNNEI. The length of the CDR3 is 12 residues. Trimming left V 6 bases short and J 4 bases short, with 4 bases between. The CDR3 spells CASRLYNSPLHF. CDR3 bases: TGTGCCAGCAGGTTATATAATTCACCCCTCCACTTT.

The V and J genes are TRBV11-2 and TRBJ2-7, with 9 bases that match TRBD2. CDR3 size: 16 residues. Unmatched junction bases numbered 10, after V lost 5 bases and J lost 2 bases. Germline V gene lookup returns CDR1 SGHAT and CDR2 FQNNGV. The CDR3 coding sequence is TGTGCCAGCAGCCAGCGGGGGGCGGGAGTAACCTACGAGCAGTACTTC. Amino acids: CASSQRGAGVTYEQYF.

This clone came up many times. J is TRBJ2-3 and V is TRBV28; 8 nucleotides align to TRBD2. Germline CDR1 MDHEN, CDR2 SYDVKM. Trimming cost V 2 bases and J 3 bases; bases outside gene matches: 4. This CDR3 comprises 15 residues. CDR3 sequence (DNA): TGTGCCAGCAGTTTAGCGGGGGGCTTAACAGATACGCAGTATTTT. Translated: CASSLAGGLTDTQYF. The whole variable domain, filled in from reference TRBV28 and TRBJ2-3, reads DVKVTQSSRYLVKRTGEKVFLECVQDMDHENMFWYRQDPGLGLRLIYFSYDVKMKEKGDIPEGYSVSREKKERFSLILESASTNQTSMYLCASSLAGGLTDTQYFGPGTRLTVL.

By share, this clone counts as medium-sized. The chain combines TRBV7-2 with TRBJ2-7; 8 bases align to TRBD2. Trimming removed 8 bases from V and 4 bases from J; junction bases left unmatched: 10. The CDR3 is 14 amino acids. CDR1 and CDR2 from the germline V gene are SGHTA and FQGNSA. This CDR3 reads CASGGAGVRYEQYF. DNA for the CDR3: TGTGCCAGCGGGGGAGCGGGAGTCAGGTACGAGCAGTACTTC.

In this sample, this clone is medium-sized. The V call is TRBV28, the J call TRBJ2-3; perhaps TRBD2 as D (6 bases). V lost 4 bases and J 2 bases, leaving 10 bases between the germline ends. CDR1 is MDHEN and CDR2 is SYDVKM in the germline V gene. The CDR3 is 14 amino acids. The CDR3 loop is CASSSLAVTDTQYF. As DNA, the CDR3 is TGTGCCAGCAGTTCATTAGCGGTCACAGATACGCAGTATTTT.

This clone counts as medium-sized (0.01 to 0.1%). The chain recombines TRBV6-1 with TRBJ1-1, with TRBD1 identical over 9 bases. V shed 6 bases, J shed 4 bases, and the junction held 12 bases outside the gene matches. The CDR3 covers 16 residues. Germline V CDR1 and CDR2: MNHNS, SASEGT. For the CDR3, the DNA is TGTGCCAGCAGCGACACAGGGACAGGGTTCGGCACTGAAGCTTTCTTT. This translates into CASSDTGTGFGTEAFF.

This clone was seen a single time. The CDR3 region has the DNA TGCGCCAGCAGCTCAGTTACCCAAACATTGTCTGAAGCTTTCTTT. This codes for CASSSVTQTLSEAFF. This chain links TRBV5-1 with TRBJ1-1, with D unclear. Trimming removed 3 bases from V and 6 bases from J, with 18 bases in between. The CDR3 has 15 amino acids. Germline CDR1 SGHRS, CDR2 YFSETQ.

The count of this clone is one. This chain uses TRBV5-8 with TRBJ1-4; D is unclear. This CDR3 has 15 residues. Germline V CDR1 and CDR2: SGHTS, YDEGEE. V lost 2 bases, J lost 3 bases, and 11 bases lay in between. This CDR3 is CASSFSWAANEKLFF. The CDR3, as DNA: TGTGCCAGCAGCTTCTCGTGGGCAGCTAATGAAAAACTGTTTTTT.

This clone was detected many times. V and J are TRBV28 and TRBJ2-1; unclear D gene. CDR3 length: 11 residues. V lost 6 bases and J lost 7, with 7 bases in between. Germline CDR1 and CDR2: MDHEN and SYDVKM. The CDR3 protein is CASRTINEQFF. The DNA for the CDR3 is TGTGCCAGCAGGACCATTAATGAGCAGTTCTTC.

This clone was counted many times. The chain has TRBV20-1 and TRBJ2-5; D is undetermined. V was pared by 5 bases and J by 0 bases, with 4 bases between. The CDR3 spans 11 residues. Germline CDR1 is DFQATT and CDR2 is SNEGSKA (reference sequence). The CDR3 reads CSAWNQETQYF. As DNA, the CDR3 is TGCAGTGCTTGGAACCAAGAGACCCAGTACTTC.

This clone was observed at least ten times. The chain links TRBV4-1 to TRBJ2-7; TRBD2 aligns across 11 bases. V shed 4 bases and J 3 bases; nucleotides not matched to a gene: 8. The CDR3 consists of 16 residues. From germline, CDR1 is MGHRA and CDR2 YSYEKL. The CDR3 coding sequence is TGCGCCAGCAGCCTCATTTCTAGCGGGGGGAGCTACGAGCAGTACTTC. Amino acid sequence: CASSLISSGGSYEQYF.

In the case of this clone: A much larger clone is a single base away; this may be a read error. In the same sample, other DNA sequences code for this CDR3. The chain is built from TRBV20-1 and TRBJ1-1; D may be TRBD1 (5 bases). The CDR3 extends over 14 amino acids. Germline CDR1 is DFQATT and CDR2 is SNEGSKA (reference sequence). CDR3 loop: CSARPGPMNTEAFF. CDR3 coding DNA: TGCAGTGCTAGACCGGGGCCCATGAACACTGAGGCTTTCTTT.

This clone was seen many times. The V gene is TRBV7-9, the J gene TRBJ2-3, with a possible D match to TRBD2 (5 bases). Germline-derived CDR1 and CDR2 are SEHNR and FQNEAQ (reference sequence). This CDR3 has 14 amino acids. V was trimmed by 1 base and J by 4 bases, leaving 9 bases between them. The CDR3 region has the DNA TGTGCCAGCAGCTTAGGTGGGAGTGCAGATACGCAGTATTTT. Protein: CASSLGGSADTQYF.

This clone is medium-sized. The J gene is TRBJ2-2, the V gene TRBV24-1; TRBD1 matches 7 bases. Losses at the gene ends were 3 bases for V and 7 bases for J; bases not matched to a gene: 4. Germline V lookup: CDR1 KGHDR, CDR2 SFDVKD. The CDR3 is 14 amino acids. CDR3 loop: CATSDETGDGELFF. Written as DNA, the CDR3 is TGTGCCACCAGTGATGAAACAGGGGACGGGGAGCTGTTTTTT.

As to this clone: At one of its ends the junction is not consistent with the germline gene, which may arise from a read error. The chain has TRBV20-1 and TRBJ1-1, with D uncertain. CDR1 and CDR2 (germline): DFQATT, SNEGSKA (reference sequence). This CDR3 has 14 amino acids. CDR3 in amino acids: CSAAPPVMNTEASF. CDR3 nucleotides: TGCAGTGCCGCACCCCCAGTTATGAACACTGAAGCTTCCTTT.

The rearrangement joins TRBV12-3 or TRBV12-4 to TRBJ2-7, with D tentatively TRBD2 (5 bases). V lost 3 bases and J 10 bases, leaving 13 bases between the germline ends. The CDR3 extends over 12 amino acids. This chain's CDR3 is CASSFREGDQYF. The CDR3 DNA reads as TGTGCCAGCAGTTTTAGAGAGGGCGATCAGTACTTC.

This clone was seen many times. The chain recombines TRBV9 with TRBJ2-2; 7 bases fit TRBD2. The CDR3 is 17 amino acids. Germline CDR1 SGDLS, CDR2 YYNGEE. V lost 3 bases to trimming and J lost 4 bases; unmatched junction nucleotides: 12. CDR3: CASSGGETSLATGELFF. Written as DNA, the CDR3 is TGTGCCAGCAGCGGAGGGGAGACTAGCCTCGCCACCGGGGAGCTGTTTTTT.

This chain joins TRBV30 and TRBJ1-2; D ambiguous. The length of the CDR3 is 12 residues. V was clipped by 0 bases and J by 4 bases, with 6 bases between them. Germline V lookup: CDR1 GTSNPN, CDR2 SVGIG (reference sequence). CDR3 nucleotide sequence: TGTGCCTGGAGTGTACTCAGCTATGGCTACACCTTC. Amino acids: CAWSVLSYGYTF.

The chain couples TRBV18 to TRBJ2-7; D is uncertain. Trimming removed 2 bases from V and 3 bases from J, with 11 bases in between. This CDR3 comprises 14 residues. Germline V gene sequence: CDR1 KGHSH, CDR2 LQKENI. CDR3 in amino acids: CASSPDRSIYEQYF. As DNA, the CDR3 is TGTGCCAGCTCACCAGACCGTTCTATCTACGAGCAGTACTTC.

In DNA, the CDR3 is TGTGCCAGCAGTCAAAAGACGGAGACCCAGTACTTC. The encoded protein is CASSQKTETQYF. The chain links TRBV12-3 or TRBV12-4 to TRBJ2-5, with D unresolved. The CDR3 has 12 residues. Trimming took off 5 bases at V and 5 bases at J, with 9 bases between the two ends.